The 10 T cell receptor beta chains below all came from one sample that was sequenced in a study of identifying expanded T cells in peripheral blood. TCRdb keeps only in-frame clones here, not all; method: immunoSEQ multiplex PCR. This sample has approximately 120,000 clones, with approximately 88% found just once. Sequenced material: blood. These receptors all come from a person aged 18 to 69 in good health.

Only one count was recorded for this clone. The chain couples TRBV7-2 to TRBJ2-5; D uncertain. The ends were cut back, 1 base at V and 2 bases at J, with 8 bases in the middle. The CDR3 is 14 residues long. Germline CDR1 is SGHTA and CDR2 is FQGNSA. In DNA, the CDR3 is TGTGCCAGCAGCTTAGGTGGCCCTCAAGAGACCCAGTACTTC. It yields the protein CASSLGGPQETQYF.

The V call is TRBV11-3, the J call TRBJ2-2; D is unclear. Trimming took 1 base from V and 2 from J, leaving 5 bases between them. The CDR3 contains 14 residues. Germline loops: CDR1 SGHNT, CDR2 YENEEA. Written as DNA, the CDR3 is TGTGCCAGCAGCTTAGCCTACAACACCGGGGAGCTGTTTTTT. Protein: CASSLAYNTGELFF.

The chain has TRBV6-5 and TRBJ2-5, with TRBD1 matching over 8 bases. Germline loops: CDR1 MNHEY, CDR2 SVGAGI. Trimming at V came to 5 bases and at J to 5 bases, leaving 7 bases not matched to a gene. The CDR3 runs to 14 residues. In nucleotides, the CDR3 is TGTGCCAGCAGTCCCGACAGGGGTGGGGAGACCCAGTACTTC. Protein: CASSPDRGGETQYF.

The chain links TRBV30 to TRBJ1-2; 8 bases are a match to TRBD1. Germline V gene sequence: CDR1 GTSNPN, CDR2 SVGIG (reference sequence). This CDR3 has 13 residues. The V gene end was trimmed by 4 bases and the J gene end by 5 bases; junction bases not matched to a gene: 6. The CDR3 is CAWTDRVGYGYTF. In DNA form, the CDR3 reads TGTGCCTGGACGGACAGGGTGGGGTATGGCTACACCTTC.

V and J are TRBV6-5 and TRBJ1-2, with D tentatively TRBD1 (5 bases). The ends were cut back, 3 bases at V and 2 bases at J, with 13 bases in the middle. The CDR3 runs to 15 residues. From germline, CDR1 is MNHEY and CDR2 SVGAGI. CDR3 sequence: CASSYRLGGNYGYTF. The CDR3 nucleotides are TGTGCCAGCAGTTATCGCCTGGGGGGGAACTATGGCTACACCTTC.

The rearrangement links TRBV15 to TRBJ1-2, with a tentative D call TRBD1 (6 bases). The CDR3 has 16 amino acids. Germline CDR1 LNHNV, CDR2 YYDKDF (reference sequence). The V end was cut by 0 bases, the J end by 1 base, with 12 bases between. The CDR3 loop reads CATSRDSRGVNYGYTF. The CDR3 DNA is TGTGCCACCAGCAGAGACAGCAGGGGTGTTAACTATGGCTACACCTTC.

The chain is built from TRBV7-9 and TRBJ1-1, with D uncertain. This CDR3 has 16 amino acids. From germline, CDR1 is SEHNR and CDR2 FQNEAQ (reference sequence). The V gene lost 1 base and the J gene lost 0 bases, with 12 bases spanning the gap. In DNA form, the CDR3 reads TGTGCCAGCAGCTTAGTCGCGATGATAATGAACACTGAAGCTTTCTTT. This codes for CASSLVAMIMNTEAFF.

V is TRBV4-3 and J is TRBJ2-7, with D possibly matching TRBD1 (6 bases). The CDR3 has 16 amino acids. Deletions cut 5 bases from V and 2 bases from J, with 19 bases between. Germline assignment: CDR1 LGHNA and CDR2 YSLEER. Written as DNA, the CDR3 is TGCGCCAGCAGCGCTGTTCAAACCGCAGGGGCCTACGAGCAGTACTTC. Translation: CASSAVQTAGAYEQYF.

V and J are TRBV4-3 and TRBJ2-1, with D perhaps matching TRBD2 (5 bases). In germline, CDR1 is LGHNA, CDR2 YSLEER. The V gene lost 0 bases and the J gene lost 3 bases, with 12 bases spanning the gap. The CDR3 length is 16 residues. CDR3 in DNA: TGCGCCAGCAGCCAAGAAACGGCGGGCGGCTACAATGAGCAGTTCTTC. Its protein is CASSQETAGGYNEQFF.

This rearrangement joins TRBV7-9 to TRBJ1-4; 10 bases are shared with TRBD1. V lost 5 bases and J lost 0; bases outside the gene matches: 6. Germline V gives CDR1 SEHNR, CDR2 FQNEAQ (reference sequence). The CDR3 covers 17 residues. The CDR3 coding sequence is TGTGCCAGCAGCCGGCGGGACAGGGGTGCAACTAATGAAAAACTGTTTTTT. Translating gives CASSRRDRGATNEKLFF. Based on the CDR3 plus reference TRBV7-9 and TRBJ1-4, the full variable domain is DTGVSQNPRHKITKRGQNVTFRCDPISEHNRLYWYRQTLGQGPEFLTYFQNEAQLEKSRLLSDRFSAERPKGSFSTLEIQRTEQGDSAMYLCASSRRDRGATNEKLFFGSGTQLSVL.